The 21 T cell receptor beta chains presented below share a single source sample, sequenced in a study of OX40 agonist ivuxolimab in advanced cancers. This table comes from immunoSEQ multiplex PCR, and its TCRdb copy is limited to in-frame clones, with some not included. Here the sample spans tens of thousands of clones, roughly four fifths being singletons. Sequences were derived from CD4+ or CD8+ T cells sorted from blood, sampled in a trial of the OX40 agonist ivuxolimab. The receptors originated from an adult with an advanced solid tumor such as melanoma, head and neck, liver or kidney cancer.

J is TRBJ2-3 and V is TRBV5-6; D is undetermined. Germline CDR1 SGHDT, CDR2 YYEEEE. This CDR3 has 16 amino acids. With 0 bases removed from V and 0 bases from J, the gap between germline ends came to 11 bases. The CDR3 nucleotides are TGTGCCAGCAGCTTGGTTGGTAGGGCAAGCACAGATACGCAGTATTTT. It codes for CASSLVGRASTDTQYF.

CDR3 DNA: TGTGCCAGCAGTCGACTAGCGGGGGACACCGGGGAGCTGTTTTTT. It is translated as CASSRLAGDTGELFF. The chain couples TRBV6-4 to TRBJ2-2, with 12 nucleotides matching TRBD2. Germline trimming cut 5 bases from V and 3 bases from J; bases unmatched to any gene: 1. The length of the CDR3 is 15 residues. Germline CDR1 reads MRHNA; CDR2 reads SNTAGT.

The rearrangement links TRBV30 to TRBJ1-2; D call uncertain. Germline loops: CDR1 GTSNPN, CDR2 SVGIG (reference sequence). This CDR3 has 14 amino acids. V was cut by 4 bases and J by 3 bases, with 15 bases left in between. In DNA, the CDR3 is TGTGCCTGGAATAACCCGGACGGCTACTATGGCTACACCTTC. Protein sequence: CAWNNPDGYYGYTF.

This clone was seen just once. The V and J genes are TRBV15 and TRBJ1-2, with TRBD1 matching 9 bases. CDR3 size: 14 residues. Trimming took 1 base from V and 8 from J; bases not matched to a gene: 5. Germline CDR1 LNHNV, CDR2 YYDKDF (reference sequence). The CDR3 here is CATSRGDREAGYTF. Written as DNA, the CDR3 is TGTGCCACCAGCAGAGGGGACAGGGAAGCAGGCTACACCTTC.

The chain recombines TRBV15 with TRBJ1-6; no definite D call. Trimming removed 6 bases from V and 5 bases from J, with 11 bases in between. The CDR3 runs to 14 residues. CDR1 and CDR2 from the germline V gene are LNHNV and YYDKDF (reference sequence). The CDR3 DNA sequence: TGTGCCACCAGGATGCTAGCGGATAATTCACCCCTCCACTTT. It yields the protein CATRMLADNSPLHF.

This clone has more than one count but fewer than ten. J is TRBJ2-2 and V is TRBV6-1; tentatively, D is TRBD2 (6 bases). The V gene's germline CDR1 is MNHNS and CDR2 SASEGT. V was pared by 7 bases and J by 1 base, with 10 bases between. The CDR3 has 14 amino acids. CDR3: CASTAGMNTGELFF. CDR3 bases: TGTGCCAGCACGGCGGGAATGAACACCGGGGAGCTGTTTTTT.

The J gene is TRBJ2-6, the V gene TRBV29-1; perhaps TRBD2 as D (6 bases). Germline lookup yields CDR1 SQVTM and CDR2 ANQGSEA. Trimming pared 6 bases from V and 2 bases from J, leaving 11 bases between. The CDR3 runs to 14 residues. CDR3 sequence reads: CSVNGGAGANVLTF. As DNA, the CDR3 is TGCAGCGTGAATGGAGGGGCTGGGGCCAACGTCCTGACTTTC.

V is TRBV11-2 and J is TRBJ2-1; D might be TRBD2 (5 bases). Trimming pared 4 bases from V and 1 base from J, leaving 11 bases between. The CDR3 extends over 15 amino acids. CDR1 is SGHAT and CDR2 is FQNNGV in the germline V gene. The CDR3 bases are TGTGCCAGCAGCTCGATCGCGGGTTCCTACAATGAGCAGTTCTTC. Its protein is CASSSIAGSYNEQFF. The variable domain in full, with the rest retrieved from reference TRBV11-2 and TRBJ2-1, is EAGVAQSPRYKIIEKRQSVAFWCNPISGHATLYWYQQILGQGPKLLIQFQNNGVVDDSQLPKDRFSAERLKGVDSTLKIQPAKLEDSAVYLCASSSIAGSYNEQFFGPGTRLTVL.

The rearrangement links TRBV6-5 to TRBJ1-4; D ambiguous. The V end lost 5 bases, the J end lost 4 bases, and 5 bases lay between the germline ends. The CDR3 is made up of 12 amino acids. The germline CDR1 and CDR2 sequences are MNHEY and SVGAGI. The CDR3 here is CASSPVNEKLFF. In nucleotides, the CDR3 is TGTGCCAGCAGTCCAGTTAATGAAAAACTGTTTTTT.

The rearrangement joins TRBV25-1 to TRBJ2-1; D unresolved. The V gene's germline CDR1 is MGHDK and CDR2 SYGVNS. This CDR3 has 11 residues. Trimming stripped 4 bases from V and 10 bases from J, with 8 bases between. As DNA, the CDR3 is TGTGCCAGCAGTGGGGGTTGGGAGCAGTTCTTC. Its translation is CASSGGWEQFF.

This clone was counted a few times. V is TRBV7-2 and J is TRBJ2-7; perhaps TRBD2 as D (5 bases). V was shortened by 5 bases and J by 3 bases, with 11 bases between the two germline ends. CDR3 length: 13 amino acids. Per germline, CDR1 SGHTA and CDR2 FQGNSA. In DNA, the CDR3 is TGTGCCAGCAGCAGGACTTCCCTCTACGAGCAGTACTTC. It specifies CASSRTSLYEQYF. The whole variable domain, filled in from reference TRBV7-2 and TRBJ2-7, reads GAGVSQSPSNKVTEKGKDVELRCDPISGHTALYWYRQSLGQGLEFLIYFQGNSAPDKSGLPSDRFSAERTGGSVSTLTIQRTQQEDSAVYLCASSRTSLYEQYFGPGTRLTVT.

The rearrangement joins TRBV5-4 to TRBJ1-4; D possibly corresponds to TRBD1 (6 bases). The CDR3 consists of 15 residues. Germline loops: CDR1 SGHNT, CDR2 YYREEE (reference sequence). V lost 3 bases and J 5 bases, leaving 14 bases between the germline ends. The CDR3 protein is CASSSYGQRNEKLFF. As DNA, the CDR3 is TGTGCCAGCAGCTCCTACGGACAGAGAAATGAAAAACTGTTTTTT.

This rearrangement joins TRBV4-1 to TRBJ1-2; 8 bases are a match to TRBD1. The CDR3 is 14 amino acids. Looked up from germline, CDR1 is MGHRA and CDR2 is YSYEKL. The junction had 5 bases not matched to a gene; V was cut back by 0 bases and J by 8 bases. The CDR3 sequence: CASSQDADRAGYTF. The CDR3 DNA reads TGCGCCAGCAGCCAAGACGCGGACAGGGCAGGCTACACCTTC.

The chain couples TRBV19 to TRBJ1-4, with 8 bases matching TRBD1. After removal of 5 bases from V and 11 bases from J, the junction contained 7 bases not matched to a gene. The CDR3 spans 13 residues. Germline V gene lookup returns CDR1 LNHDA and CDR2 SQIVND (reference sequence). The CDR3 sequence: CASSGQGARKLFF. For the CDR3, the DNA is TGTGCCAGTAGTGGGCAGGGGGCGCGGAAACTGTTTTTT.

Only a few counts were recorded for this clone. The V gene is TRBV2, the J gene TRBJ2-3, with D perhaps TRBD2 (7 bases). CDR1 and CDR2 (germline): SNHLY, FYNNEI. V lost 4 bases and J 2 bases, leaving 13 bases between the germline ends. This CDR3 region has 15 residues. CDR3 nucleotide sequence: TGTGCCAGCAGTGGTTTGGGGGGGCACACAGATACGCAGTATTTT. It is translated as CASSGLGGHTDTQYF.

V usage is TRBV14 and J usage is TRBJ1-4, with 7 bases matching TRBD1. Germline V CDR1 and CDR2: SGHDN, FVKESK. V lost 0 bases, J lost 8 bases, and 9 bases stayed unmatched. The CDR3 spans 16 residues. CDR3 sequence (DNA): TGTGCCAGCAGCCAAGAGGTGACAGGGATTCGCGAAAAACTGTTTTTT. It yields the protein CASSQEVTGIREKLFF.

This clone has a single count. The genes are TRBV5-8 and TRBJ1-6, with D perhaps matching TRBD1 (5 bases). The germline V gene has CDR1 SGHTS and CDR2 YDEGEE. Trimming removed 2 bases at V and 0 bases at J, with 15 bases between. This CDR3 is built from 18 residues. In DNA, the CDR3 is TGTGCCAGCAGCTTACAGAGGGACGCAAGCTCCTATAATTCACCCCTCCACTTT. Translating gives CASSLQRDASSYNSPLHF.

The rearrangement links TRBV29-1 to TRBJ1-1, with 10 bases lining up with TRBD1. Trimming took 5 bases from V and 5 from J; bases not matched to a gene: 2. Germline V CDR1 and CDR2: SQVTM, ANQGSEA. The CDR3 loop spans 12 amino acids. CDR3 residues: CSVWDRGTEAFF. The CDR3 region has the DNA TGCAGCGTTTGGGACAGGGGTACTGAAGCTTTCTTT.

This clone was recorded a few times. The chain uses TRBV13 and TRBJ1-1, with 9 bases matching TRBD1. Trimming at V came to 1 base and at J to 6 bases, leaving 6 bases not matched to a gene. The CDR3 consists of 15 residues. Germline loops: CDR1 PRHDT, CDR2 FYEKMQ (reference sequence). The CDR3, as DNA: TGTGCCAGCAGCTTAGAGGGACAGGGTCTCTCTGAAGCTTTCTTT. Translation: CASSLEGQGLSEAFF.

The chain joins TRBV6-1 to TRBJ1-1; no definite D call. The ends were cut back, 7 bases at V and 1 base at J, with 10 bases in the middle. The CDR3 sequence is 13 residues long. Germline CDR1 MNHNS, CDR2 SASEGT. The CDR3: CASTLGPNTEAFF. CDR3 nucleotide sequence: TGTGCCAGCACCCTGGGCCCGAACACTGAAGCTTTCTTT.

In DNA form, the CDR3 reads TGTGCCAGTAGTTCCCCACCGGGACACGATTACCTAAATCAGCCCCAGCATTTT. It specifies CASSSPPGHDYLNQPQHF. V and J are TRBV19 and TRBJ1-5, with a weak D call TRBD1 (6 bases). From germline, CDR1 is LNHDA and CDR2 SQIVND (reference sequence). The length of the CDR3 is 18 residues. Trimming took off 5 bases at V and 4 bases at J, with 24 bases between the two ends.